This T cell receptor (beta chain) was obtained from a study of CD4 T cells in relation to SARS-CoV-2 and coronaviruses (dated by TCRdb to the early 2020s). Notes on the research overall: In the ViraFEST assay, PBMCs were cultured with antigen for nine to ten days, after which TCR beta CDR3s were sequenced to identify clonal expansions specific to the antigen. The negative reference condition was either a culture with an HIV-1 Nef peptide pool or a culture with no peptide. Patient-derived lymphoblastoid cell lines were used to map the HLA restriction of shared crossreactive spike epitopes. At the level of individual TCR clonotypes, the study evaluated whether memory CD4+ T cells crossreact between the spike proteins of SARS-CoV-2 and those of common cold coronaviruses. The Adaptive Biotechnologies TCR-sequencing kit was used to sequence samples from a few pre-COVID donors and the naive versus memory experiments, whereas other data were Illumina-based. A different TCR-beta assay, based on Illumina, was used to sequence expansion assays from other donors in the study. Broader findings and caveats from the paper: Crossreactive clones showed significantly weaker SARS-CoV-2-driven expansion than monoreactive clones, consistent with antigenic imprinting. Crossreactivity analysis was centred on spike protein, so crossreactivity against other viral proteins was not assessed. The study was limited by small numbers of patients and tested TCRs. Because no donor provided both pre-pandemic and post-infection samples, tracing the source of pre-existing responses was limited. Roughly 60% of donors had memory CD4+ clonotypes that crossrecognized SARS-CoV-2 and at least one common cold coronavirus spike.

CD4+ T cells from unexposed donors were collected before the COVID-19 pandemic (2011-2018). The EasySep CD4+ T cell isolation kit was used to isolate CD4+ T cells once the cultures had run for under twelve days. As cell number allowed, CD4+ T cells from unexposed donors were tested for reactivity to SARS-CoV-2 S and N and to four common cold coronavirus spike pools. About 2 million PBMCs per well were cultured in IMDM with approximately 5% human AB serum and about 9.2 IU/ml IL-2. Half of the culture medium was replaced with fresh IL-2-containing medium on days 3 and 7. Triplicate replicate wells were generally used for each peptide culture condition. The leukapheresis product for the unexposed donors was obtained through commercial purchase. PBMCs were isolated from leukapheresis product or whole blood by Ficoll-Paque PLUS gradient centrifugation. The PBMCs went either fresh into the expansion assay or into cryopreservation at -140 degrees C. The QIAamp Micro DNA Kit was used to extract genomic DNA from the CD4+ T cells.

With regard to this clone: The antigen it recognizes is unknown. No much larger clone exists at a distance of one base, and base qualities are not known.

CDR1 and CDR2, per the germline V gene, are SGHAT and FQNNGV. V is clipped by 3 bases and J by 0 bases, and the sequence between their germline boundaries is 6 bases long. The CDR3 spans 14 residues, from the cysteine through the phenylalanine. Of the read, only the CDR3 DNA is kept; its 42 bases are in frame from base 1. To prepare the library, the immunoSEQ multiplex PCR assay was applied. Concerning the study's data processing: During preprocessing, nonproductive sequences were discarded, as were any CDR3s that did not begin with C, did not end with F or W, or were shorter than 7 amino acids. Antigen-specific clonotypes were called with the MANAFEST web app on the basis of expansion relative to the reference and to other culture wells. To be counted as positive, a clone had to show significant expansion compared with the reference culture, at an FDR below 0.05, in 2 of 3 replicate wells. Positive clones also required significant expansion versus all other tandem wells and an odds ratio above 5. CDR3 homology was measured as pairwise Levenshtein distance, computed with the stringdist R package after trimming three terminal residues from each end. TCRdb's version of the immuneACCESS table is confined to in-frame rearrangements and falls short of the full clone set. An unresolved V gene accounts for under half of the shortfall where checked; the remainder is of unknown origin. V and J calls and clone size follow that table, whereas D and trimming were derived from the DNA. The sample profile shows 15,000 to 19,000 clones; 76% of them were found once. The ten largest account for approximately 25% of the sample.

The sample taken for sequencing was CD4+ T cells from PBMCs, cultured in vitro. The receptor was derived from a human donor in good health. The chain is assembled from TRBV11-2 and TRBJ1-3; a confident D gene designation cannot be given. The CDR3 region has the sequence CASSLVLSGNTIYF. The nucleotide sequence reads as follows: TGTGCCAGCAGCTTGGTGCTCTCTGGAAACACCATATATTTT.